This T cell receptor beta chain appears in the sequencing data of a study of blood T cell repertoires in COVID-19. V lost 2 bases, J lost 4 bases, and 1 base stayed unmatched. The CDR3 is 13 residues long. The germline CDR1 and CDR2 sequences are MGHDK and SYGVNS. Method: immunoSEQ multiplex PCR; TCRdb's copy keeps in-frame clones and lacks some. The table records about 400,000 clones, 70% to 90% of them present only once. Enrollees, roughly 18 to 95 years old, lived in about two dozen US areas. Specimen: PBMCs or T cells enriched from blood (not recorded which). This TCR came from a middle-aged woman with acute COVID-19. The rearrangement joins TRBV25-1 to TRBJ1-1; 7 nucleotides match TRBD1. CDR3 coding DNA: TGTGCCAGCAGTGAACCAGGGGGCACTGAAGCTTTCTTT. Translating it yields CASSEPGGTEAFF. Full variable domain (rest looked up from reference TRBV25-1 and TRBJ1-1): EADIYQTPRYLVIGTGKKITLECSQTMGHDKMYWYQQDPGMELHLIHYSYGVNSTEKGDLSSESTVSRIRTEHFPLTLESARPSHTSQYLCASSEPGGTEAFFGQGTRLTVV.